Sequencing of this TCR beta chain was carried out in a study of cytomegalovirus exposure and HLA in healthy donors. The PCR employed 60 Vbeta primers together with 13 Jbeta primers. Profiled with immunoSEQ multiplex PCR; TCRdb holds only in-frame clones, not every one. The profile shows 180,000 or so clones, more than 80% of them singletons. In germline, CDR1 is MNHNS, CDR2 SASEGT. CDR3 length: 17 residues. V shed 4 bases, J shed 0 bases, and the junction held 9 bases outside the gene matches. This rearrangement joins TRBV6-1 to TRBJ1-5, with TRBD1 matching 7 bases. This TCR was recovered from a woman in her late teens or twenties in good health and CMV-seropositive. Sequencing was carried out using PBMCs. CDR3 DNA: TGTGCCAGCAGTGGACAGGGTCTATCATATAGCAATCAGCCCCAGCATTTT. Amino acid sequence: CASSGQGLSYSNQPQHF.